Detailed here is one T cell receptor beta chain. No antigen is known for it. This specimen includes other DNA sequences encoding the same CDR3. Naive-designated CD8 cells lacked CD45RO, were positively enriched for CCR7, and omitted terminally differentiated effector memory CD45RA+ cells. These data belong to a study of shared clonotypes between healthy human individuals. Sequenced by immunoSEQ multiplex PCR; TCRdb stores in-frame clones only, minus some. Found here are roughly 2.1 million clones, more than 85% of them singletons; the top ten hold more than 1.5%. V was clipped by 8 bases and J by 5 bases; unmatched bases: 3. There are 13 residues in the CDR3. CDR1 is SEHNR and CDR2 is FQNEAQ in the germline V gene (reference sequence). Findings and caveats of the study: An expected dependence of interdonor clonotype sharing on sequencing depth was noted.

The receptor was isolated from a man between 18 and 29 years old in good health. Some clones in this sample may be carry-over from other donors' samples. Material: naive CD8+ T cells from PBMCs. V usage is TRBV7-9 and J usage is TRBJ2-1; TRBD1 matches 10 bases. The CDR3 DNA reads as TGTGCCAGCCGGACAGGGGGGAACAATGAGCAGTTCTTC. This translates into CASRTGGNNEQFF.